This TCR beta chain was sequenced in a study of graft-versus-host responses after intestinal transplantation. Study as a whole: Recipients underwent multivisceral, liver-intestinal, or isolated intestinal transplants. After anti-thymocyte globulin induction, recipients took tacrolimus and steroids for three to four years.

TCRdb's copy holds only in-frame clones and misses some; the assay was immunoSEQ multiplex PCR. The data show around 130,000 clones, around 94% seen once. Germline V CDR1 and CDR2: MNHEY, SVGAGI. Trimming removed 4 bases from V and 8 bases from J, with 8 bases in between. This CDR3 has 11 amino acids. Study conclusions and caveats: In recipient marrow, GvH clones were found, and some appeared first in ileum or blood.

On this clone: As yet, its antigen is unknown.

The rearrangement links TRBV6-5 to TRBJ1-2; a possible D gene is TRBD1 (6 bases). This clonotype was obtained from a human donor who received an intestinal transplant. Source: unstimulated CD4+ T cells sorted from spleen or lymph node cells, taken before intestinal transplant. The DNA of the CDR3 is TGTGCCAGCAGTTTCGGGGGCGGCTACACCTTC. It translates to CASSFGGGYTF.